This TCR beta chain stems from a study of beta chain features in type 1 diabetes. Study in general: All samples combined gave over 100 million sorted cells for examination.

The study's findings and limits: Within each of all four CD4+ subsets, Type 1 diabetes patients had TCRB CDR3s that were moderately but significantly shorter. Still unanswered here is whether HLA type influences TCRB rearrangement. Patients' naive, central memory and regulatory TCRB repertoires appeared more alike than those of healthy donors.

The whole isolated RNA underwent reverse transcription, so sequencing captured expressed TCRB transcripts. Generated by immunoSEQ multiplex PCR, the TCRdb table keeps only in-frame clones and is missing some. This table holds hundreds of thousands of clones, over 13% found once. This CDR3 contains 14 residues. Germline lookup yields CDR1 SEHNR and CDR2 FQNEAQ (reference sequence). Trimming cost V 2 bases and J 7 bases; bases outside gene matches: 7. Concerning this clone: Its matching antigen is unknown.

This receptor was identified in a young man with type 1 diabetes. Sequenced material: naive CD4+ T cells from blood. The rearrangement links TRBV7-9 to TRBJ1-1, with TRBD1 matching 7 bases. CDR3 in DNA: TGTGCCAGCAGCTTACTCCGGGACAGAAATGAAGCTTTCTTT. Amino acid sequence: CASSLLRDRNEAFF.